This entry describes one T cell receptor (beta chain). Produced via immunoSEQ multiplex PCR; TCRdb's table is partial and in-frame only. The profile shows 250,000 to 300,000 clones, more than 75% of them singletons. This sample was taken from a study of blood T cell repertoires in COVID-19. The germline CDR1 and CDR2 sequences are MGHDK and SYGVNS. CDR3 size: 14 residues. The V and J ends lost 10 bases and 0 bases, in that order; junction bases with no gene match: 7. The V call is TRBV25-1, the J call TRBJ2-5, with 8 bases matching TRBD2. The receptor comes from a woman between 40 and 50 years old with acute COVID-19. Sequenced material: PBMCs or T cells enriched from blood (not recorded which). The CDR3 sequence is CATGEAGDQETQYF. The CDR3 bases are TGTGCCACAGGGGAAGCGGGGGACCAAGAGACCCAGTACTTC.